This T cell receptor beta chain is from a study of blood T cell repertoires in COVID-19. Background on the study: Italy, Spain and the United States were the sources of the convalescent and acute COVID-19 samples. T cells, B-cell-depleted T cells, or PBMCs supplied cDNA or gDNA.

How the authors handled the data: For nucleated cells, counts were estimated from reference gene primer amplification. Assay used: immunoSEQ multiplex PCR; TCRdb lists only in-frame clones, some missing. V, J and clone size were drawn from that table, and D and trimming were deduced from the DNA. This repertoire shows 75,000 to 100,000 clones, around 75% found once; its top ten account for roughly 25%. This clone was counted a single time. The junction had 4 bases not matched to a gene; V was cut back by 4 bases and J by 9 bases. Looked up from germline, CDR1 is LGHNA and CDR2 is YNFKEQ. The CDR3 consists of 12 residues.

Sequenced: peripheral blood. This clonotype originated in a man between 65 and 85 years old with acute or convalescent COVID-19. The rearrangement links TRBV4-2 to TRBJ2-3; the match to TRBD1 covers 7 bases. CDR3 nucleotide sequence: TGTGCCAGCAGCCTAGGACAGGAAACGCAGTATTTT. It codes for CASSLGQETQYF.